What follows are 23 T cell receptor beta chains derived from one specimen sequenced in a study of technical replicates of blood from a few donors. TCRdb's table, derived via immunoSEQ multiplex PCR, lists solely in-frame clones and lacks some. This table holds 95,000 to 100,000 clones, under 96% found once. The sample consisted of T cells isolated from PBMCs. These receptors originate from a human donor in good health.

The V and J genes are TRBV15 and TRBJ2-1; D not certain. The CDR3 has 13 residues. V was cut by 0 bases and J by 7 bases, with 7 bases left in between. The germline V gene encodes CDR1 LNHNV and CDR2 YYDKDF (reference sequence). The DNA for the CDR3 is TGTGCCACCAGCAGAGATGTCATGAATGAGCAGTTCTTC. Encoded protein: CATSRDVMNEQFF.

The chain joins TRBV10-3 to TRBJ2-5; possibly TRBD1 for D (5 bases). The V gene's germline CDR1 is ENHRY and CDR2 SYGVKD. The CDR3 runs to 14 residues. With 8 bases removed from V and 2 bases from J, the gap between germline ends came to 15 bases. CDR3 residues: CAIGPAGNQETQYF. The CDR3 nucleotides read TGTGCCATCGGCCCGGCAGGGAATCAAGAGACCCAGTACTTC.

CDR3: CASTRLMSTDTQYF. For the CDR3, the DNA is TGTGCCAGCACCCGACTCATGAGCACAGATACGCAGTATTTT. The rearrangement links TRBV2 to TRBJ2-3; D gene unclear. Between the trimmed V and J ends, which lost 7 bases and 0 bases, there was a span of 11 bases. The CDR3 consists of 14 residues. The germline V gene encodes CDR1 SNHLY and CDR2 FYNNEI.

CDR3 DNA: TGTGCCAGCAGCTCCCGGACAGGGGAAAACATTCAGTACTTC. Protein: CASSSRTGENIQYF. The gene calls are TRBV11-1 and TRBJ2-4; 9 bases are shared with TRBD1. J lost 5 bases, V lost 4 bases, and 3 bases had no gene match. In germline, CDR1 is SGHAT, CDR2 FQDESV (reference sequence). The CDR3 contains 14 residues.

The chain employs TRBV4-1 and TRBJ1-2; 9 bases are shared with TRBD1. Germline lookup yields CDR1 MGHRA and CDR2 YSYEKL. This CDR3 is built from 15 residues. V trimming: 3 bases; J trimming: 5 bases; junction bases outside the gene matches: 7. For the CDR3, the DNA is TGCGCCAGCAGCCATCCGACAGGGGGTTCGTATGGCTACACCTTC. The encoded protein is CASSHPTGGSYGYTF.

The CDR3 protein is CASSKPSVFDEQYF. In DNA, the CDR3 is TGTGCCAGTAGCAAGCCTAGCGTGTTCGACGAGCAGTACTTC. The chain combines TRBV19 with TRBJ2-7; possible D gene TRBD2, 6 bases. CDR1 is LNHDA, CDR2 SQIVND, per germline (reference sequence). This CDR3 region has 14 residues. The germline V and J ends were trimmed by 6 bases and 5 bases, with 17 bases remaining between them.

The chain uses TRBV5-4 and TRBJ1-1; 8 nucleotides agree with TRBD1. With 5 bases clipped from V and 1 base from J, the junction kept 4 bases outside the gene matches. The CDR3 has 14 residues. In germline, CDR1 is SGHNT, CDR2 YYREEE (reference sequence). The chain's CDR3 is CASSSGTGNTEAFF. Here the CDR3 DNA reads TGTGCCAGCAGTTCCGGGACAGGGAACACTGAAGCTTTCTTT.

The DNA of the CDR3 is TGCGCCAGCAGCCAAGCGGTCTTAGGGGGCGCAAGCTCTGGGGCCAACGTCCTGACTTTC. This sequence encodes CASSQAVLGGASSGANVLTF. The genes are TRBV4-1 and TRBJ2-6; TRBD1 agrees at 7 bases. Trimming at V came to 1 base and at J to 0 bases, leaving 12 bases not matched to a gene. This CDR3 has 20 residues. CDR1 and CDR2 from the germline V gene are MGHRA and YSYEKL.

The rearrangement links TRBV13 to TRBJ1-1, with D possibly TRBD1 on 6 matching bases. The germline V gene encodes CDR1 PRHDT and CDR2 FYEKMQ (reference sequence). The CDR3 contains 17 residues. Trimming removed 5 bases from V and 1 base from J, with 20 bases in between. Here the CDR3 DNA reads TGTGCCAGCAGCCCCACCCTCGGAGGGGGGGGGAACACTGAAGCTTTCTTT. Translation gives CASSPTLGGGGNTEAFF.

The chain recombines TRBV25-1 with TRBJ2-7; maybe TRBD1 (6 bases). Trimming cost V 3 bases and J 5 bases, with 14 bases left between them. This CDR3 has 14 residues. Germline V lookup: CDR1 MGHDK, CDR2 SYGVNS. Here the CDR3 reads CASSDWDKEDEQYF. In nucleotides, the CDR3 is TGTGCCAGCAGTGATTGGGACAAAGAAGACGAGCAGTACTTC.

This clone has just one count. The chain has TRBV4-2 and TRBJ2-4; D unclear. This CDR3 spans 18 amino acids. Germline values: CDR1 LGHNA, CDR2 YNFKEQ. Between the trimmed V and J ends, which lost 1 base and 2 bases, there was a span of 18 bases. The CDR3: CASSQVIGFGFTKNIQYF. CDR3 bases: TGTGCCAGCAGCCAAGTTATCGGGTTCGGTTTTACCAAAAACATTCAGTACTTC.

This chain links TRBV5-1 with TRBJ2-7, with a possible D match to TRBD2 (6 bases). The V end was cut by 2 bases, the J end by 1 base, with 10 bases between. This CDR3 has 14 residues. CDR1 SGHRS and CDR2 YFSETQ come from the germline V gene. CDR3 loop: CASSFSGTSYEQYF. CDR3 nucleotides: TGCGCCAGCAGCTTCTCAGGGACTTCCTACGAGCAGTACTTC. The whole variable domain, remainder taken from reference TRBV5-1 and TRBJ2-7, is KAGVTQTPRYLIKTRGQQVTLSCSPISGHRSVSWYQQTPGQGLQFLFEYFSETQRNKGNFPGRFSGRQFSNSRSEMNVSTLELGDSALYLCASSFSGTSYEQYFGPGTRLTVT.

The chain uses TRBV5-1 and TRBJ2-1, with TRBD1 as a possible D gene (5 bases). Germline V gene lookup returns CDR1 SGHRS and CDR2 YFSETQ. Trimming pared 4 bases from V and 6 bases from J, leaving 17 bases between. The CDR3 consists of 15 residues. CDR3 in DNA: TGCGCCAGCAGCACCCAGGGAATAACTTTCAATGAGCAGTTCTTC. Protein: CASSTQGITFNEQFF. Combining the CDR3 with reference TRBV5-1 and TRBJ2-1 gives the whole variable domain KAGVTQTPRYLIKTRGQQVTLSCSPISGHRSVSWYQQTPGQGLQFLFEYFSETQRNKGNFPGRFSGRQFSNSRSEMNVSTLELGDSALYLCASSTQGITFNEQFFGPGTRLTVL.

The genes are TRBV6-1 and TRBJ1-1, with 10 bases aligning to TRBD1. This CDR3 is built from 13 residues. Trimming removed 6 bases from V and 5 bases from J; junction bases left unmatched: 3. Germline CDR1 MNHNS, CDR2 SASEGT. CDR3 DNA sequence: TGTGCCAGCAGGGGACAGGGGAGGACTGAAGCTTTCTTT. Protein product: CASRGQGRTEAFF.

V is TRBV5-4 and J is TRBJ2-7; TRBD1 aligns across 8 bases. Germline CDR1 reads SGHNT; CDR2 reads YYREEE (reference sequence). J gave up 2 bases and V 0 bases, and 7 bases lay outside the gene matches. The CDR3 loop spans 16 amino acids. The CDR3 reads CASSLVGQALTYEQYF. In DNA form, the CDR3 reads TGTGCCAGCAGCTTGGTGGGACAGGCCTTAACCTACGAGCAGTACTTC.

This chain connects TRBV13 to TRBJ1-4; D perhaps matches TRBD1 (6 bases). Germline CDR1 is PRHDT and CDR2 is FYEKMQ (reference sequence). The ends were cut back, 2 bases at V and 5 bases at J, with 9 bases in the middle. The CDR3 runs to 14 residues. The CDR3 DNA reads as TGTGCCAGCAGCTTATGGGGGCCCAATGAAAAACTGTTTTTT. This sequence encodes CASSLWGPNEKLFF.

CDR3 nucleotide sequence: TGCAGCGTTGAAGATCGCGGGTTGTCTGAGACCCAGTACTTC. Translating gives CSVEDRGLSETQYF. J is TRBJ2-5 and V is TRBV29-1; D possibly corresponds to TRBD2 (5 bases). From germline, CDR1 is SQVTM and CDR2 ANQGSEA. The CDR3 consists of 14 residues. With 0 bases removed from V and 5 bases from J, the gap between germline ends came to 13 bases.

The chain recombines TRBV5-1 with TRBJ2-3; D may be TRBD1 (5 bases). The V gene lost 0 bases and the J gene lost 2 bases, with 7 bases spanning the gap. CDR1 SGHRS and CDR2 YFSETQ come from the germline V gene. The CDR3 has 14 residues. CDR3 in amino acids: CASSLEQVTDTQYF. For the CDR3, the DNA is TGCGCCAGCAGCTTGGAACAGGTCACAGATACGCAGTATTTT.

This chain joins TRBV10-3 and TRBJ1-1; 8 nucleotides match TRBD1. This CDR3 has 13 residues. Trimming removed 11 bases from V and 1 base from J; junction bases left unmatched: 6. Germline V CDR1 and CDR2: ENHRY, SYGVKD. The CDR3 region is CAVDRGGNTEAFF. CDR3 DNA sequence: TGTGCCGTCGACAGGGGAGGGAACACTGAAGCTTTCTTT.

The CDR3 sequence: CASSTRQGFNQPQHF. The CDR3 nucleotides read TGTGCCAGCAGCACTCGACAGGGATTCAATCAGCCCCAGCATTTT. The chain combines TRBV6-5 with TRBJ1-5; 7 bases fit TRBD1. J gave up 3 bases and V 6 bases, and 8 bases lay outside the gene matches. Germline V CDR1 and CDR2: MNHEY, SVGAGI. The CDR3 extends over 15 amino acids.

The gene calls are TRBV27 and TRBJ2-3; TRBD2 matches at 7 bases. The ends lost 2 bases at V and 2 bases at J; junction bases unmatched: 7. This CDR3 region has 16 residues. Germline CDR1 MNHEY, CDR2 SMNVEV (reference sequence). CDR3 in amino acids: CASSLGGVPTTDTQYF. DNA of the CDR3: TGTGCCAGCAGTTTAGGGGGGGTCCCTACCACAGATACGCAGTATTTT.

This chain joins TRBV13 and TRBJ2-7; D uncertain. CDR3 length: 12 residues. Germline CDR1 is PRHDT and CDR2 is FYEKMQ (reference sequence). Trimming took off 0 bases at V and 4 bases at J, with 4 bases between the two ends. This CDR3 is CASSLGSYEQYF. CDR3 DNA sequence: TGTGCCAGCAGCTTAGGATCATACGAGCAGTACTTC.

The chain links TRBV29-1 to TRBJ1-1; TRBD1 matches at 10 bases. J was trimmed by 0 bases and V by 4 bases; bases with no gene match: 2. Germline CDR1 and CDR2: SQVTM and ANQGSEA. The CDR3 spans 14 residues. The CDR3 loop reads CSVGGTGVNTEAFF. The CDR3 DNA sequence: TGCAGCGTTGGGGGGACAGGGGTGAACACTGAAGCTTTCTTT.